A selection of T cell receptor beta chains follows, all from one sample in a study of T cell repertoires in cytomegalovirus infection. TCRdb analysed the reads with MiXCR anew, one entry per CDR3 protein. Of approximately 750,000 distinct CDR3 sequences in the sample, 35% are singletons; the top ten hold more than 2.5%. The specimen was PBMCs. The receptors were gathered from a human donor in good health (CMV status not recorded). Some clones in this sample may be carry-over from other donors' samples. Both conserved end residues are trimmed from each CDR3.

TRBV28 | ASSLGGATKPYNEQF
TRBV7-2 | ASSLGSGWI
TRBV12-3/TRBV12-4 | ASSPKGGTYEQY
TRBV15 | ATSSAGTGLNEKLF
TRBV24-1 | ATSDSGLRGPGDTEAF
TRBV5-1 | ASSLAKSGNLYNEQF
TRBV12-3/TRBV12-4 | ASSSGQGARPYEQY
TRBV5-5 | ASSLESAMGEKLF
TRBV11-2 | ASSSGSNTEAF
TRBV10-3 | AISGESRDSRNQPQH
TRBV6-1 | ASSEAWGEETQY
TRBV2 | ASRIQSPGTQY
TRBV2 | ASNLGRNEKLF
TRBV6-6 | ASSYSTGNSGYT
TRBV10-3 | AIRITGPENTGELF
TRBV6-6 | ASSPQGLSGDTGELF
TRBV28 | ASSPRTGRGTGELF
TRBV28 | ASLLPYPNTEAF
TRBV30 | AWSEGDRMEDIQY
TRBV28 | ASSPPLFGETGELF
TRBV7-2 | ASSHNGGETQY
TRBV19 | ASSPEAWEVTYKEQF
TRBV7-8 | ASSLGIPLAGMNNEQF
TRBV6-1 | ASTRGLGYGYT
TRBV11-2 | ASSPVGRDGETQY
TRBV7-4 | ASSYLENSPLH
TRBV7-6 | ASSLGGESGYT
TRBV3-1 | ASRVEQY
TRBV6-6 | ASSLGTGISYNEQF
TRBV12-3/TRBV12-4 | ASTKDRDQPQH
TRBV7-8 | ASSPGPGRYGYT
TRBV28 | ASSLLASGARGRTHEQY
TRBV7-2 | ASSLMSRDIHNEQF
TRBV10-3 | AISAAGTDKETQY
TRBV5-1 | ASSPTLGPGNTIY
TRBV20-1 | SSAARAEGLSYNEQF
TRBV9 | ASSVVDRGPTEAF
TRBV28 | ASREPGLAGFEQF
TRBV5-4 | ASSLGGMGTSPLH
TRBV7-2 | ASPAGISYNEQF
TRBV7-2 | ASSSGSANSPLH
TRBV28 | ASSLPVLNTEAF
TRBV7-3 | ASMGGYTGELF
TRBV7-4 | ASRTGLSEKLF
TRBV27 | ASRVTPGQGPYEQY
TRBV9 | ASSVASGPPNTGELF
TRBV19 | ASKPFGRGPYNEQF
TRBV5-4 | ASSLPDPSTQY
TRBV28 | ASSLETGRNQRQH
TRBV7-6 | ASSLGDRASNSPLH
TRBV29-1 | SVDVRGDTYNEQF
TRBV7-8 | ASSLGQGARENTEAF
TRBV28 | ASSLLRVGYT
TRBV7-8 | ASSTPAQGDSNQPQH
TRBV20-1 | SAVWEKGSNQPQH